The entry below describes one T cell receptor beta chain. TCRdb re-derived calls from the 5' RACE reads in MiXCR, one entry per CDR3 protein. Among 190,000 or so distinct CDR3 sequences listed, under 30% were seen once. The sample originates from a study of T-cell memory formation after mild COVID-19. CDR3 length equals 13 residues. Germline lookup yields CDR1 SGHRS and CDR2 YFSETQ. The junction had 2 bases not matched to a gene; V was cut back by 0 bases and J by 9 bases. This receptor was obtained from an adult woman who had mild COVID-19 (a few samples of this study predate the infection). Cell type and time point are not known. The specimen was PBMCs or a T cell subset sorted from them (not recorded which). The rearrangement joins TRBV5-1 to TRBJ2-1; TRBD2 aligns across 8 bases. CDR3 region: CASSLVAGPEQFF. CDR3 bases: TGCGCCAGCAGCTTGGTAGCGGGGCCTGAGCAGTTCTTC.